A single sample is the source of the 9 T cell receptor beta chains below, sequenced in a study of OX40 agonist ivuxolimab in advanced cancers. Produced via immunoSEQ multiplex PCR; TCRdb's table is partial and in-frame only. This sample has 65,000 to 85,000 clones, with roughly 88% found just once. The sequences come from CD4+ or CD8+ T cells sorted from blood, collected in a trial of the OX40 agonist ivuxolimab. All receptors come from an adult with an advanced solid tumor such as melanoma, head and neck, liver or kidney cancer.

This chain joins TRBV19 and TRBJ2-1; 11 bases align to TRBD1. With 3 bases clipped from V and 4 bases from J, the junction kept 5 bases outside the gene matches. The CDR3 contains 16 residues. CDR1 is LNHDA and CDR2 is SQIVND in the germline V gene (reference sequence). The chain's CDR3 is CASSMGTGGRYNEQFF. In DNA, the CDR3 is TGTGCCAGTAGTATGGGGACAGGGGGTCGGTACAATGAGCAGTTCTTC. Variable domain in full (rest from reference TRBV19 and TRBJ2-1): DGGITQSPKYLFRKEGQNVTLSCEQNLNHDAMYWYRQDPGQGLRLIYYSQIVNDFQKGDIAEGYSVSREKKESFPLTVTSAQKNPTAFYLCASSMGTGGRYNEQFFGPGTRLTVL.

The chain recombines TRBV2 with TRBJ2-7; the match to TRBD1 covers 8 bases. Germline V lookup: CDR1 SNHLY, CDR2 FYNNEI. V lost 4 bases and J lost 6; bases outside the gene matches: 8. This CDR3 has 14 amino acids. CDR3 DNA: TGTGCCAGCAGTGTAGCAGGGGGCTTCTTCGAGCAGTACTTC. This translates into CASSVAGGFFEQYF.

This clone was recorded once. V usage is TRBV4-2 and J usage is TRBJ2-3; D gene uncertain. There are 13 residues in the CDR3. Trimming pared 4 bases from V and 2 bases from J, leaving 7 bases between. The germline V gene has CDR1 LGHNA and CDR2 YNFKEQ. This CDR3 is CASSREVTDTQYF. In nucleotides, the CDR3 is TGTGCCAGCAGCCGAGAGGTCACAGATACGCAGTATTTT.

CDR3 DNA: TGTGCCAGTAGTATAGATCGGGGGAGCAATCAGCCCCAGCATTTT. Residues: CASSIDRGSNQPQHF. The chain has TRBV19 and TRBJ1-5; D may be TRBD1 (5 bases). The CDR3 runs to 15 residues. The V gene lost 0 bases and the J gene lost 1 base, with 7 bases spanning the gap. Germline V gives CDR1 LNHDA, CDR2 SQIVND (reference sequence).

CDR3 amino acids: CASSWTVEYTEAFF. Written as DNA, the CDR3 is TGCGCCAGCAGCTGGACAGTTGAGTACACTGAAGCTTTCTTT. This sequence joins TRBV5-1 and TRBJ1-1; tentative D call: TRBD1 (6 bases). Germline V gene lookup returns CDR1 SGHRS and CDR2 YFSETQ. V lost 3 bases and J lost 3, with 12 bases in between. The CDR3 totals 14 residues.

The chain recombines TRBV18 with TRBJ2-1; 8 nucleotides match TRBD1. The germline V gene has CDR1 KGHSH and CDR2 LQKENI. The V segment lost 3 bases and the J segment 8 bases; nucleotides outside the gene matches: 9. The CDR3 sequence is 15 residues long. CDR3 nucleotides: TGTGCCAGCTCACCCGGACAGGGAGCTGGTGATGAGCAGTTCTTC. It is translated as CASSPGQGAGDEQFF.

This clone was counted between two and nine times. The chain combines TRBV6-1 with TRBJ1-1; the match to TRBD1 covers 7 bases. The V segment lost 5 bases and the J segment 0 bases; nucleotides outside the gene matches: 3. Germline loops: CDR1 MNHNS, CDR2 SASEGT. The CDR3 sequence is 14 residues long. For the CDR3, the DNA is TGTGCCAGCAGTCTGGGACAGCTGAACACTGAAGCTTTCTTT. Amino acid sequence: CASSLGQLNTEAFF.

This rearrangement joins TRBV2 to TRBJ2-5; TRBD1 matches at 9 bases. Germline loops: CDR1 SNHLY, CDR2 FYNNEI. The CDR3 totals 13 residues. After removal of 4 bases from V and 6 bases from J, the junction contained 3 bases not matched to a gene. This CDR3 reads CASSGGQGKTQYF. CDR3 DNA: TGTGCCAGCAGTGGGGGACAGGGAAAGACCCAGTACTTC.

The V and J genes are TRBV6-1 and TRBJ1-1; D remains ambiguous. Germline-derived CDR1 and CDR2 are MNHNS and SASEGT. The germline V and J ends were trimmed by 3 bases and 0 bases, with 8 bases remaining between them. The length of the CDR3 is 14 residues. The CDR3 loop reads CASSDQQLNTEAFF. The CDR3 region has the DNA TGTGCCAGCAGTGACCAACAATTGAACACTGAAGCTTTCTTT.